This is a list of T cell receptor beta chains from one sample in a study of blood T cell repertoires in COVID-19. Using immunoSEQ multiplex PCR, the repertoire was profiled, and TCRdb retains in-frame clones only, with some absent. Found here are 140,000 to 150,000 clones, approximately 80% of them singletons; the top ten hold 6.2%. The material sequenced was PBMCs or T cells enriched from blood (not recorded which). These TCRs come from a woman in her thirties or forties who had recovered from COVID-19. The CDR3 runs from the conserved cysteine through the conserved F or W.

>TRBJ2-1|TRBV12-3/TRBV12-4
CASSLPGRGKFF
>TRBJ2-1|TRBV9
CASSAPGHLNYNEQFF
>TRBJ1-2|TRBV9
CASSVAPGEGYDYGYTF
>TRBJ2-5|TRBV19
CASSIGGTEQETQYF
>TRBJ1-1|TRBV5-1
CASTLSGMNTEAFF
>TRBJ2-7|TRBV7-8
CASSLEGPYEQYF
>TRBJ2-3|TRBV9
CASSVGNRGTVTDTQYF
>TRBJ2-1|TRBV4-2
CASSQVGGTGGLNEQFF
>TRBJ1-2|TRBV5-1
CASSPAGTVYATHGYTF
>TRBJ2-7|TRBV2
CASADFDYSLLYEQYF
>TRBJ1-1|TRBV4-2
CASSQGGQTEAFF
>TRBJ2-2|TRBV30
CAWSVQERETGELFF
>TRBJ2-5|TRBV7-8
CASSLEASGMETQYF
>TRBJ1-1|TRBV7-7
CASSLDTNTEAFF
>TRBJ2-7|TRBV27
CASRRAEPTYEQYF
>TRBJ2-7|TRBV5-1
CASSARTGPSYEQYF
>TRBJ1-3|TRBV9
CASILGQDNGNTIYF
>TRBJ2-5|TRBV9
CASSPEGGLAGDLQETQYF
>TRBJ1-2|TRBV7-9
CASSSTGENYGYTF
>TRBJ1-4|TRBV6-5
CASSYVAGEKLFF
>TRBJ2-1|TRBV5-4
CASTETSGSYNEQFF
>TRBJ1-2|TRBV7-2
CASSLVRQMGGGYTF
>TRBJ1-1|TRBV29-1
CSALGTGGKENTEAFF
>TRBJ2-3|TRBV9
CASSVERTGTDTQYF
>TRBJ1-2|TRBV5-5
CASSLDRVYGYTF
>TRBJ1-4|TRBV7-9
CASSSPLEINEKLFF
>TRBJ2-7|TRBV3-1/TRBV3-2
CASSPGTSGGPPYEQYF
>TRBJ2-1|TRBV2
CASSEGVAGIQPPTNEQFF
>TRBJ2-1|TRBV30
CAGTGTASYNEQFF